The 5 T cell receptor beta chains below all came from one sample that was sequenced in a study of early T cells in non-severe SARS-CoV-2 infection (dated by TCRdb to 2020 to 2023). Library preparation employed 5' RACE. The instrument was a NextSeq 500. The raw public reads went through TCRdb reprocessing: fastp at Q25, MiXCR clone calling, in-frame beta chains kept. A single entry per CDR3 protein holds the most common genes and DNA from its merged rows. The sample profile shows tens of thousands of distinct CDR3 sequences; around 5% of them were found once. Approximately 30% of the sample is in the top ten clones. Specimen: whole blood. The receptors stem from an adult who was a healthcare worker with PCR-confirmed SARS-CoV-2 infection or an uninfected control (not recorded which).

The chain combines TRBV27 with TRBJ2-1; maybe TRBD2 (6 bases). The CDR3 has 16 residues. Germline V CDR1 and CDR2: MNHEY, SMNVEV (reference sequence). The V gene lost 5 bases and the J gene lost 0 bases, with 14 bases spanning the gap. The CDR3 DNA follows: TGTGCCAGCAGTCTCAGCGGCGGGACCTCCTACAATGAGCAGTTCTTC. It yields the protein CASSLSGGTSYNEQFF.

This clonotype was detected many times. The CDR3 nucleotides read TGCGCCAGCAGCCCTGGGGGGGGGCTGAACACTGAAGCTTTCTTT. This encodes CASSPGGGLNTEAFF. This chain uses TRBV10-1 with TRBJ1-1; D is perhaps TRBD1 (6 bases). Trimming took 6 bases from V and 0 from J, leaving 14 bases between them. Germline V gene data show CDR1 as WNHNN and CDR2 as SYGVQD (reference sequence). The CDR3 loop spans 15 amino acids.

This clonotype was observed many times. The gene calls are TRBV5-4 and TRBJ2-2, with TRBD2 matching over 8 bases. CDR1 is SGHNT, CDR2 YYREEE, per germline (reference sequence). J was trimmed by 4 bases and V by 3 bases; bases with no gene match: 5. The CDR3 is made up of 15 amino acids. CDR3 region: CASSSRTSSTGELFF. The CDR3 region has the DNA TGTGCCAGCAGCTCTCGGACTAGCAGCACCGGGGAGCTGTTTTTT. Complete variable domain (other parts from reference TRBV5-4 and TRBJ2-2): ETGVTQSPTHLIKTRGQQVTLRCSSQSGHNTVSWYQQALGQGPQFIFQYYREEENGRGNFPPRFSGLQFPNYSSELNVNALELDDSALYLCASSSRTSSTGELFFGEGSRLTVL.

This clonotype was picked up many times. V usage is TRBV2 and J usage is TRBJ2-1; the D is unclear. The V gene's germline CDR1 is SNHLY and CDR2 FYNNEI. The CDR3 contains 13 residues. V was cut by 8 bases and J by 7 bases, with 15 bases left in between. The CDR3 protein is CASAPNPVNEQFF. In DNA, the CDR3 is TGTGCCAGCGCACCTAACCCCGTGAATGAGCAGTTCTTC.

This clonotype came up many times. Its ends do not fully match the called genes, so a read error is possible. V gene TRBV6-4 combines with J gene TRBJ2-1; 13 bases align to TRBD2. Germline-derived CDR1 and CDR2 are MRHNA and SNTAGT. The CDR3 has 15 amino acids. CDR3 coding DNA: TGTGCCAGCAGTGAGTTTTCGGGACTAGCGGGATCAAGGGTCTTC. Its translation: CASSEFSGLAGSRVF.